The 3 T cell receptor beta chains presented below share a single source sample, sequenced in a study of radiotherapy plus CTLA-4 blockade in lung cancer (dated by TCRdb to the late 2010s). Library generation was performed with the immunoSEQ multiplex PCR assay. Sourced from immuneACCESS, this table was stored by TCRdb with only in-frame sequences that have V and J called. A share of the clones is absent; for the studies checked, an unresolved V gene accounts for under half, and the remainder has no known explanation. This sample is represented by around 63,000 clones; more than 70% of them were singletons. Together, the top ten hold 15% to 20% of the sample. The starting material was peripheral blood, obtained from a patient treated with radiotherapy plus ipilimumab. The receptors originated from a human donor with non-small cell lung cancer whose response to radiotherapy plus ipilimumab could not be evaluated. Some clones in this sample may be carry-over from other donors' samples.

The genes are TRBV6-5 and TRBJ2-7, with 8 bases matching TRBD1. The ends lost 6 bases at V and 6 bases at J; junction bases unmatched: 10. The germline V gene encodes CDR1 MNHEY and CDR2 SVGAGI. The CDR3 contains 14 residues. CDR3: CASRVDRVYVEQYF. The DNA for the CDR3 is TGTGCCAGCAGGGTGGACAGGGTGTACGTCGAGCAGTACTTC.

This clone has just a few counts. The chain is built from TRBV5-4 and TRBJ1-4, with unresolved D. V lost 3 bases, J lost 10 bases, and 19 bases lay in between. Germline V CDR1 and CDR2: SGHNT, YYREEE (reference sequence). The length of the CDR3 is 15 residues. In nucleotides, the CDR3 is TGTGCCAGCAGCTCTCGCGATACCCTAACGGGAAAACTGTTTTTT. Residues: CASSSRDTLTGKLFF.

The chain employs TRBV5-7 and TRBJ2-5, with TRBD2 identical over 7 bases. TRBV5-7 is treated as an ORF (open reading frame) with a function not yet certain. The CDR3 extends over 12 amino acids. With V trimmed by 6 bases and J by 7 bases, 6 bases remained unmatched. CDR3 sequence: CASTLTGGTQYF. The CDR3 bases are TGTGCCAGCACCCTGACGGGGGGGACCCAGTACTTC.